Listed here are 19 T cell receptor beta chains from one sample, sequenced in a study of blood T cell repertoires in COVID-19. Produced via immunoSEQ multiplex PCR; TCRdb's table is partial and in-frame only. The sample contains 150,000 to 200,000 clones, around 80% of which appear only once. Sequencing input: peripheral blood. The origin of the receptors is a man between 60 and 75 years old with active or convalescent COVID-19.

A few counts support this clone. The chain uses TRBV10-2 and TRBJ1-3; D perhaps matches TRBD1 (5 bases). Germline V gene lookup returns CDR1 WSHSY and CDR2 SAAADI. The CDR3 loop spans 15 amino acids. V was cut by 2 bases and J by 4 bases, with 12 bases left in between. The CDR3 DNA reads TGCGCCAGCAGTGAGATAGGGGCTTTCGGAAACACCATATATTTT. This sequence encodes CASSEIGAFGNTIYF.

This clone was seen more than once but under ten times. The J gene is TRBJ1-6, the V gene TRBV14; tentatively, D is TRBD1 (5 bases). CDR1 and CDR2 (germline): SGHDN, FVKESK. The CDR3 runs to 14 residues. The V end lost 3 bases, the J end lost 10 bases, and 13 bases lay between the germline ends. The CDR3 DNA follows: TGTGCCAGCAGCCAGGGGCAGAAGAAATCACCCCTCCACTTT. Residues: CASSQGQKKSPLHF. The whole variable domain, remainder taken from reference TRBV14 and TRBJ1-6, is EAGVTQFPSHSVIEKGQTVTLRCDPISGHDNLYWYRRVMGKEIKFLLHFVKESKQDESGMPNNRFLAERTGGTYSTLKVQPAELEDSGVYFCASSQGQKKSPLHFGNGTRLTVT.

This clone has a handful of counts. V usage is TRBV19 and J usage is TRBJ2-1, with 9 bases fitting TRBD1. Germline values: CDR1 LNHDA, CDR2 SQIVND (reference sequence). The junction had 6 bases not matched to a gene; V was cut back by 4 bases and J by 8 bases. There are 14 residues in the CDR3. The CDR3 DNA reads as TGTGCCAGTAGTAGGTGGACAGGGGATGATGAGCAGTTCTTC. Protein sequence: CASSRWTGDDEQFF.

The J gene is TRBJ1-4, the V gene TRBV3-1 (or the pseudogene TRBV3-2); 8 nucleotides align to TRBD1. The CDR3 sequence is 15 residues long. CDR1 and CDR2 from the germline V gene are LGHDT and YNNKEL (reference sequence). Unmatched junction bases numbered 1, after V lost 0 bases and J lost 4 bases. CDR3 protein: CASSQDDRGNEKLFF. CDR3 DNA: TGTGCCAGCAGCCAAGACGACAGGGGTAATGAAAAACTGTTTTTT.

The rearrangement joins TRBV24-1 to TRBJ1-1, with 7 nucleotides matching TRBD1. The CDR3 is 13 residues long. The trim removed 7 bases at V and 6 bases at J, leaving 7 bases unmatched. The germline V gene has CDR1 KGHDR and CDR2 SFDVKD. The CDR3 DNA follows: TGTGCCACCAGGGGAACAGGGGTGGCTGAAGCTTTCTTT. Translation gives CATRGTGVAEAFF.

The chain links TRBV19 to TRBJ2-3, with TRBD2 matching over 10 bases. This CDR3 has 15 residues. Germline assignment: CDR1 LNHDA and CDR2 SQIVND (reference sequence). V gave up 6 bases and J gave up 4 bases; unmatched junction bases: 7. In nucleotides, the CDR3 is TGTGCCAGTAGGGACCTAGCGGGGGTAGCAGATACGCAGTATTTT. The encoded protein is CASRDLAGVADTQYF.

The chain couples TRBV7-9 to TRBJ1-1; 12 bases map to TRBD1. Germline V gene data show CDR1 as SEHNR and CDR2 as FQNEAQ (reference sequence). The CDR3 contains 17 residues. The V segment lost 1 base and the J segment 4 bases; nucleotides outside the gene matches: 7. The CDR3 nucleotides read TGTGCCAGCAGCTTAGTCGGGACAGGGGGCTGGGGCACTGAAGCTTTCTTT. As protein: CASSLVGTGGWGTEAFF.

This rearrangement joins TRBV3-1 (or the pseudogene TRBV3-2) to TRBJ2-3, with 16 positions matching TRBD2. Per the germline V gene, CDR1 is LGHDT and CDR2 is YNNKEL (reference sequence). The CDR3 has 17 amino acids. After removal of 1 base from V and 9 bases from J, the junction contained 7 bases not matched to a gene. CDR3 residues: CASSQAQGLAGGQTQYF. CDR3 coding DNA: TGTGCCAGCAGCCAAGCCCAGGGACTAGCGGGGGGGCAGACGCAGTATTTT.

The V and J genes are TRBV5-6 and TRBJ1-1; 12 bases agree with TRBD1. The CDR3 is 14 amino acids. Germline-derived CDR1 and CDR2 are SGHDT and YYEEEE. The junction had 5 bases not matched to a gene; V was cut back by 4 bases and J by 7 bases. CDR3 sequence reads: CASSGDRGPFEAFF. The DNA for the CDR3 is TGTGCCAGCAGCGGGGACAGGGGGCCTTTTGAAGCTTTCTTT.

The CDR3 bases are TGCGCCAGCAGCTTGTCGACTAGCGGCCACAATGAGCAGTTCTTC. As protein: CASSLSTSGHNEQFF. J is TRBJ2-1 and V is TRBV5-1; 9 bases match TRBD2. Per the germline V gene, CDR1 is SGHRS and CDR2 is YFSETQ. This CDR3 contains 15 residues. Trimming at V came to 1 base and at J to 5 bases, leaving 4 bases not matched to a gene.

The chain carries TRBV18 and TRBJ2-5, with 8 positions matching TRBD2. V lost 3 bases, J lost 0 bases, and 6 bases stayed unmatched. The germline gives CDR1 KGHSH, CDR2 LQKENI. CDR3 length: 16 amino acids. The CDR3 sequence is CASSPAGGTYQETQYF. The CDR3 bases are TGTGCCAGCTCACCGGCGGGGGGCACGTACCAAGAGACCCAGTACTTC.

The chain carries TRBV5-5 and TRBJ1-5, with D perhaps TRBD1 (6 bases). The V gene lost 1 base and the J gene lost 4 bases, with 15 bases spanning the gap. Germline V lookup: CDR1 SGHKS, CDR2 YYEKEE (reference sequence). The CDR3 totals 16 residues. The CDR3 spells CASSLLSGEGNQPQHF. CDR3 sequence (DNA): TGTGCCAGCAGCTTGTTGTCAGGGGAAGGAAATCAGCCCCAGCATTTT.

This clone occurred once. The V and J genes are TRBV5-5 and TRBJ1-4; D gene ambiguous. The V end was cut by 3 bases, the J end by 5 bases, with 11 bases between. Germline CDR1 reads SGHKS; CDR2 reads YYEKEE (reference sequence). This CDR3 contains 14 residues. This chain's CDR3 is CASSWPGVNEKLFF. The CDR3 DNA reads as TGTGCCAGCAGCTGGCCGGGAGTAAATGAAAAACTGTTTTTT.

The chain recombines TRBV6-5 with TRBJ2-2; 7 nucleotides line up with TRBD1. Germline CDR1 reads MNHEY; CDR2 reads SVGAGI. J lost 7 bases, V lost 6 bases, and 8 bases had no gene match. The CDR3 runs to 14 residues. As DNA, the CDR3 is TGTGCCAGCAGATACGACAGGGCGGTCGGGGAGCTGTTTTTT. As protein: CASRYDRAVGELFF.

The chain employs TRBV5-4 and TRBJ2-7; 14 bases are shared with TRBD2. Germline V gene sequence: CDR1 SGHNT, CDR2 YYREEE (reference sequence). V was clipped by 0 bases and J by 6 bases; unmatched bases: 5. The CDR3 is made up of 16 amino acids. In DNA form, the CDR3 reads TGTGCCAGCAGCTTGGGACTAGCGGGGGGGCAGGCCGAGCAGTACTTC. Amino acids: CASSLGLAGGQAEQYF. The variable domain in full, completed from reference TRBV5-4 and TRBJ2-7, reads ETGVTQSPTHLIKTRGQQVTLRCSSQSGHNTVSWYQQALGQGPQFIFQYYREEENGRGNFPPRFSGLQFPNYSSELNVNALELDDSALYLCASSLGLAGGQAEQYFGPGTRLTVT.

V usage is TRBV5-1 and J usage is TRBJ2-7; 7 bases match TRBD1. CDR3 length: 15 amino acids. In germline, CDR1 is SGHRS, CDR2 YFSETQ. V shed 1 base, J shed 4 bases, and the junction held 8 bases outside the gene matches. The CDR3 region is CASSLRPGTEYEQYF. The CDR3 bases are TGCGCCAGCAGCTTGCGCCCCGGGACAGAGTACGAGCAGTACTTC.

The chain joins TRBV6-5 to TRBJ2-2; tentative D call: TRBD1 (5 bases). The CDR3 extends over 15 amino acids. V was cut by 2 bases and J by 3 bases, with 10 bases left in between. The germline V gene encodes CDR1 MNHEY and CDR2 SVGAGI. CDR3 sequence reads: CASSYGQGDTGELFF. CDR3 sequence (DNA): TGTGCCAGCAGTTACGGGCAGGGCGACACCGGGGAGCTGTTTTTT.

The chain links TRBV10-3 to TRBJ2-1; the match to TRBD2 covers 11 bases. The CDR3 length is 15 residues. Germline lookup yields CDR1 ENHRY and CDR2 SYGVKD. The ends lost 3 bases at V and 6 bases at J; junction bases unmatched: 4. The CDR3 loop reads CAISELAGAGNEQFF. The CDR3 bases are TGTGCCATCAGTGAACTAGCGGGAGCGGGCAATGAGCAGTTCTTC.

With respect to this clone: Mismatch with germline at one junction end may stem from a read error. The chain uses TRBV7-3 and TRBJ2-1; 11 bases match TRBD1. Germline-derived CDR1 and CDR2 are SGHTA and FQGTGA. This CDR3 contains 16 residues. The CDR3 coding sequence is TGTGCCAGCAGCCTAACCGGGACAGGGGGTTACAATGAGCAGTTCTTC. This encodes CASSLTGTGGYNEQFF.